The 31 T cell receptor beta chains below all came from one sample that was sequenced in a study of response to subunit inactivated influenza vaccine. TCRdb independently ran MiXCR on the RT-PCR reads; one entry per CDR3 protein. The sample carries about 540,000 distinct CDR3 sequences, roughly 15% recorded once. The sample was PBMCs from blood, taken 11 to 12 days after vaccination. The receptors were sampled from a middle-aged man who received an inactivated influenza vaccine.

The chain combines TRBV20-1 with TRBJ1-1; possible D gene TRBD1, 5 bases. Germline CDR1 reads DFQATT; CDR2 reads SNEGSKA (reference sequence). The CDR3 has 14 amino acids. The germline V and J ends were trimmed by 0 bases and 1 base, with 9 bases remaining between them. CDR3 nucleotide sequence: TGCAGTGCTAGAGATCCGGACAAGAACACTGAAGCTTTCTTT. This encodes CSARDPDKNTEAFF.

V is TRBV28 and J is TRBJ1-5; D ambiguous. The V end lost 6 bases, the J end lost 0 bases, and 18 bases lay between the germline ends. Germline loops: CDR1 MDHEN, CDR2 SYDVKM. The CDR3 is made up of 17 amino acids. CDR3 in DNA: TGTGCCAGCAGCCCCATAAAGTGGGCTCCTAGCAATCAGCCCCAGCATTTT. Its protein is CASSPIKWAPSNQPQHF.

This clonotype was observed a few times. The V call is TRBV7-2, the J call TRBJ1-4, with 10 nucleotides matching TRBD1. Germline V CDR1 and CDR2: SGHTA, FQGNSA. The length of the CDR3 is 17 residues. The V and J ends lost 5 bases and 1 base, in that order; junction bases with no gene match: 7. CDR3 sequence (DNA): TGTGCCAGCAGCCCCCGGGACAGGGGTAGAACTAATGAAAAACTGTTTTTT. Amino acids: CASSPRDRGRTNEKLFF.

This clonotype was found a few times. The chain has TRBV2 and TRBJ1-2; D is undetermined. With 6 bases removed from V and 4 bases from J, the gap between germline ends came to 12 bases. The CDR3 consists of 13 residues. The germline V gene has CDR1 SNHLY and CDR2 FYNNEI. CDR3 sequence: CASSEDGSYGYTF. The CDR3 bases are TGTGCCAGCAGCGAGGACGGAAGCTATGGCTACACCTTC.

In this sample, this clonotype turned up many times. The rearrangement links TRBV6-2 or TRBV6-3 to TRBJ2-7; D unclear. V dropped 2 bases and J dropped 0 bases, with 8 bases sitting between them. Germline V CDR1 and CDR2: MNHEY, SVGEGT. The CDR3 sequence is 14 residues long. DNA of the CDR3: TGTGCCAGCAGTTACGACCAGAGCTCCTACGAGCAGTACTTC. This encodes CASSYDQSSYEQYF.

This clonotype has just a few counts. The CDR3 is CASSQRRTSGGPYEQYF. The CDR3 region has the DNA TGTGCCAGCAGTCAAAGAAGGACTAGCGGAGGTCCATACGAGCAGTACTTC. The genes are TRBV6-1 and TRBJ2-7; 10 nucleotides match TRBD2. Germline assignment: CDR1 MNHNS and CDR2 SASEGT. Trimming removed 5 bases from V and 4 bases from J; junction bases left unmatched: 14. There are 17 residues in the CDR3.

This clonotype was recorded at least ten times. The CDR3 here is CASSQGFEQYF. The CDR3 coding sequence is TGTGCCAGCAGCCAGGGTTTCGAGCAGTACTTC. This chain links TRBV28 with TRBJ2-7; D is perhaps TRBD1 (5 bases). V was clipped by 6 bases and J by 6 bases, with 9 bases between them. The CDR3 extends over 11 amino acids. The germline V gene has CDR1 MDHEN and CDR2 SYDVKM.

This clonotype was found a few times. The chain couples TRBV28 to TRBJ2-3, with TRBD2 matching 9 bases. CDR3 length: 16 residues. J gave up 4 bases and V 6 bases, and 11 bases lay outside the gene matches. Germline-derived CDR1 and CDR2 are MDHEN and SYDVKM. The CDR3 loop is CASSSGLAGIADTQYF. As DNA, the CDR3 is TGTGCCAGCAGCTCGGGGCTAGCGGGGATTGCAGATACGCAGTATTTT. The complete variable domain, with remaining parts taken from reference TRBV28 and TRBJ2-3, reads DVKVTQSSRYLVKRTGEKVFLECVQDMDHENMFWYRQDPGLGLRLIYFSYDVKMKEKGDIPEGYSVSREKKERFSLILESASTNQTSMYLCASSSGLAGIADTQYFGPGTRLTVL.

This clonotype has just a few counts. DNA of the CDR3: TGTGCCAGCACCCAGAGCGGTAGCACAGATACGCAGTATTTT. It codes for CASTQSGSTDTQYF. The V call is TRBV13, the J call TRBJ2-3; D might be TRBD2 (5 bases). The germline V gene encodes CDR1 PRHDT and CDR2 FYEKMQ (reference sequence). The CDR3 spans 14 residues. V lost 7 bases and J lost 0, with 11 bases in between.

This clonotype was detected only a few times. The chain carries TRBV20-1 and TRBJ2-5; 8 bases match TRBD2. The V gene end was trimmed by 3 bases and the J gene end by 1 base; junction bases not matched to a gene: 7. The CDR3 length is 15 residues. Germline values: CDR1 DFQATT, CDR2 SNEGSKA (reference sequence). CDR3 amino acids: CSARAGLAIQETQYF. For the CDR3, the DNA is TGCAGTGCTAGGGCCGGACTAGCTATCCAAGAGACCCAGTACTTC.

The chain uses TRBV7-9 and TRBJ2-1, with D unresolved. Germline assignment: CDR1 SEHNR and CDR2 FQNEAQ (reference sequence). V was clipped by 2 bases and J by 1 base, with 12 bases between them. The CDR3 has 16 residues. CDR3 coding DNA: TGTGCCAGCAGCTTAAGGCGAAGGGAATCCTACAATGAGCAGTTCTTC. As protein: CASSLRRRESYNEQFF.

The chain couples TRBV12-3 or TRBV12-4 to TRBJ2-1; D uncertain. Trimming shortened V by 1 base and J by 5 bases, and 9 bases separated the two germline ends. CDR3 size: 14 residues. Here the CDR3 reads CASSLGGGDNEQFF. The DNA of the CDR3 is TGTGCCAGCAGTTTAGGAGGCGGAGACAATGAGCAGTTCTTC.

This chain links TRBV5-5 with TRBJ2-7; D may be TRBD1 (5 bases). CDR1 and CDR2 from the germline V gene are SGHKS and YYEKEE (reference sequence). The V and J ends lost 4 bases and 3 bases respectively, with 8 bases between them. This CDR3 contains 12 residues. This chain's CDR3 is CASSGQLYEQYF. The CDR3 nucleotides read TGTGCCAGCAGCGGACAACTCTACGAGCAGTACTTC.

In this sample, this clonotype turned up many times. J is TRBJ1-6 and V is TRBV3-1; D is possibly TRBD1 (6 bases). CDR3 length equals 15 residues. Germline V gene lookup returns CDR1 LGHDT and CDR2 YNNKEL (reference sequence). V was trimmed by 2 bases and J by 3 bases, leaving 8 bases between them. CDR3 sequence reads: CASSQTGSYNSPLHF. CDR3 nucleotides: TGTGCCAGCAGCCAAACAGGGAGCTATAATTCACCCCTCCACTTT. Using reference TRBV3-1 and TRBJ1-6 for the parts outside the CDR3, the full variable domain is DTAVSQTPKYLVTQMGNDKSIKCEQNLGHDTMYWYKQDSKKFLKIMFSYNNKELIINETVPNRFSPKSPDKAHLNLHINSLELGDSAVYFCASSQTGSYNSPLHFGNGTRLTVT.

The rearrangement links TRBV2 to TRBJ2-6, with 8 bases identical to TRBD1. V lost 7 bases to trimming and J lost 1 base; unmatched junction nucleotides: 6. The germline gives CDR1 SNHLY, CDR2 FYNNEI. CDR3 length: 16 residues. CDR3 loop: CASKYDRGSGANVLTF. DNA of the CDR3: TGTGCCAGCAAGTATGACAGGGGATCTGGGGCCAACGTCCTGACTTTC.

Comments on this clonotype: Here the CDR3 omits its conserved ending phenylalanine or tryptophan, so a read error is the likely source. V and J are TRBV4-1 and TRBJ2-5; 9 bases agree with TRBD1. Germline lookup yields CDR1 MGHRA and CDR2 YSYEKL. V lost 3 bases, J lost 6 bases, and 5 bases stayed unmatched. This CDR3 has 14 amino acids. The CDR3 coding sequence is TGCGCCAGCAGCCAGGGACAGGGTGGAAAGACCCAGTACGTC. This gives the protein CASSQGQGGKTQYV.

The chain combines TRBV18 with TRBJ2-1, with D hard to call. Germline V gene lookup returns CDR1 KGHSH and CDR2 LQKENI. The V gene lost 3 bases and the J gene lost 7 bases, with 10 bases spanning the gap. This CDR3 has 13 residues. The CDR3 protein is CASSPPSGNEQFF. The CDR3 DNA reads as TGTGCCAGCTCACCCCCCTCTGGGAATGAGCAGTTCTTC.

The chain combines TRBV5-1 with TRBJ2-7, with 11 bases identical to TRBD2. With 0 bases clipped from V and 6 bases from J, the junction kept 5 bases outside the gene matches. CDR1 is SGHRS, CDR2 YFSETQ, per germline. The CDR3 spans 15 residues. The CDR3 DNA sequence: TGCGCCAGCAGCTTGGTACTAGCGGGAGCAAGCGAGCAGTACTTC. It specifies CASSLVLAGASEQYF.

This clonotype was seen a handful of times. V gene TRBV27 combines with J gene TRBJ2-3, with 12 bases identical to TRBD2. J gave up 4 bases and V 8 bases, and 10 bases lay outside the gene matches. Germline V gene lookup returns CDR1 MNHEY and CDR2 SMNVEV (reference sequence). This CDR3 comprises 16 residues. The CDR3 protein is CASQPTSGRRADTQYF. In DNA form, the CDR3 reads TGTGCCAGCCAACCGACTAGCGGGAGAAGGGCAGATACGCAGTATTTT.

This clonotype was found many times. The chain uses TRBV20-1 and TRBJ2-7, with D perhaps matching TRBD2 (6 bases). This CDR3 region has 12 residues. Trimming took 6 bases from V and 0 from J, leaving 9 bases between them. Germline lookup yields CDR1 DFQATT and CDR2 SNEGSKA (reference sequence). CDR3 loop: CSAPGLSYEQYF. The CDR3 nucleotides are TGCAGTGCCCCGGGACTCTCCTACGAGCAGTACTTC.

The rearrangement uses TRBV11-2 and TRBJ2-7, with TRBD2 matching 7 bases. The CDR3 is made up of 12 amino acids. In germline, CDR1 is SGHAT, CDR2 FQNNGV. V gave up 1 base and J gave up 7 bases; unmatched junction bases: 1. Written as DNA, the CDR3 is TGTGCCAGCAGCTTAGGAGCGGGAGAGCAGTACTTC. It encodes CASSLGAGEQYF.

This rearrangement joins TRBV7-8 to TRBJ2-7; 9 bases fit TRBD1. This CDR3 has 16 residues. Per germline, CDR1 SGHVS and CDR2 FQNEAQ. V lost 5 bases to trimming and J lost 5 bases; unmatched junction nucleotides: 13. Written as DNA, the CDR3 is TGTGCCAGCAGCACCCGACCGGGACAGGGAAGTAACGAGCAGTACTTC. Translated, it gives CASSTRPGQGSNEQYF.

The genes are TRBV15 and TRBJ2-1, with D perhaps given as TRBD1 or TRBD2 (5 bases each). V gave up 0 bases and J gave up 6 bases, with 12 bases separating them. Germline V CDR1 and CDR2: LNHNV, YYDKDF (reference sequence). CDR3 length: 15 residues. In nucleotides, the CDR3 is TGTGCCACCAGCAGAGAGGGACGAGGCCTCAATGAGCAGTTCTTC. Translation: CATSREGRGLNEQFF.

The chain employs TRBV30 and TRBJ2-1; D remains unclear. Trimming took off 1 base at V and 4 bases at J, with 8 bases between the two ends. Germline CDR1 GTSNPN, CDR2 SVGIG (reference sequence). The CDR3 runs to 13 residues. CDR3 nucleotide sequence: TGTGCCTGGAGTGGCCTGAGATACAATGAGCAGTTCTTC. Protein product: CAWSGLRYNEQFF.

The chain couples TRBV11-1 to TRBJ2-1, with 7 positions matching TRBD1. Germline V gene sequence: CDR1 SGHAT, CDR2 FQDESV (reference sequence). CDR3 size: 16 residues. Losses at the gene ends were 5 bases for V and 2 bases for J; bases not matched to a gene: 9. CDR3 coding DNA: TGTGCCAGCAGCCCCAGTTGGGACAGAACCTACAATGAGCAGTTCTTC. Amino acids: CASSPSWDRTYNEQFF.

This clonotype turned up a few times. This rearrangement joins TRBV28 to TRBJ2-3, with 15 positions matching TRBD2. Germline V CDR1 and CDR2: MDHEN, SYDVKM. The ends lost 6 bases at V and 11 bases at J; junction bases unmatched: 9. This CDR3 is built from 15 residues. In DNA form, the CDR3 reads TGTGCCAGCAGGACGACGGGACTAGCGGGAGGAATGCAGTATTTT. It translates to CASRTTGLAGGMQYF.

At least ten counts were recorded for this clonotype. The genes are TRBV7-2 and TRBJ1-2; D is uncertain. Trimming shortened V by 5 bases and J by 2 bases, and 18 bases separated the two germline ends. In germline, CDR1 is SGHTA, CDR2 FQGNSA. The CDR3 extends over 16 amino acids. Here the CDR3 DNA reads TGTGCCAGCAGCCCCGATCCTTGGCCGGGGAACTATGGCTACACCTTC. Amino acids: CASSPDPWPGNYGYTF.

The chain uses TRBV4-1 and TRBJ1-1; D is undetermined. V lost 0 bases to trimming and J lost 4 bases, with 15 bases between them. Germline lookup yields CDR1 MGHRA and CDR2 YSYEKL. This CDR3 comprises 16 residues. CDR3 DNA sequence: TGCGCCAGCAGCCAAGATACGGTCCGCAGCCTCACTGAAGCTTTCTTT. Translation gives CASSQDTVRSLTEAFF.

The chain recombines TRBV29-1 with TRBJ2-2; TRBD2 matches 9 bases. J lost 0 bases, V lost 5 bases, and 1 base had no gene match. The CDR3 totals 14 residues. Germline V gene lookup returns CDR1 SQVTM and CDR2 ANQGSEA. CDR3 loop: CSVTSGSNTGELFF. The CDR3 DNA sequence: TGCAGCGTTACTAGCGGGTCGAACACCGGGGAGCTGTTTTTT.

This clonotype was counted a few times. J is TRBJ1-1 and V is TRBV10-3; no clear D. This CDR3 region has 12 residues. Germline loops: CDR1 ENHRY, CDR2 SYGVKD. Trimming took 8 bases from V and 4 from J, leaving 11 bases between them. The CDR3 coding sequence is TGTGCCATCCGAGGGTTGGGCACTGAAGCTTTCTTT. Residues: CAIRGLGTEAFF.

This clonotype has a handful of counts. The chain is built from TRBV5-5 and TRBJ2-7; TRBD2 is a possible D gene (5 bases). In germline, CDR1 is SGHKS, CDR2 YYEKEE (reference sequence). The germline V and J ends were trimmed by 4 bases and 2 bases, with 10 bases remaining between them. CDR3 size: 13 residues. CDR3 bases: TGTGCCAGCAGCACGGGGTACACCTACGAGCAGTACTTC. Translation gives CASSTGYTYEQYF.